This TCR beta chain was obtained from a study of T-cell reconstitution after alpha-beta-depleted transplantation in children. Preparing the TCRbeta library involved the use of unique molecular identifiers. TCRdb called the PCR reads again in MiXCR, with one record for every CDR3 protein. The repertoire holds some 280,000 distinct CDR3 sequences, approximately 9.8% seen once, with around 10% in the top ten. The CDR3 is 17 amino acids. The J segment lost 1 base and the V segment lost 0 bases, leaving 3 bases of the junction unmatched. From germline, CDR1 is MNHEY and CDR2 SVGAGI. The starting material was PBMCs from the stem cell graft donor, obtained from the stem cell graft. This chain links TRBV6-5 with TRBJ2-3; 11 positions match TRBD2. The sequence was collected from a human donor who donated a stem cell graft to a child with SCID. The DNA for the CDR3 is TGTGCCAGCAGTTACTCTCGACTAGCGGGACGCACAGATACGCAGTATTTT. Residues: CASSYSRLAGRTDTQYF.